This TCR beta chain stems from a study of vaccination and CD4 T cells after COVID-19. The study's findings and limits: When vaccine-specific clones from convalescent patients were examined, 304 of 307 were spike mono-reactive.

Cultured CD4+ T-cell DNA underwent Oncomine TCR Beta short-read sequencing. TCRdb re-analysed the PCR reads in MiXCR, keeping a single row per CDR3 protein. The repertoire includes about 28,000 distinct CDR3 sequences, 55% to 80% of them detected once, and roughly a sixth sits in the top ten. The CDR3 consists of 15 residues. CDR1 and CDR2 (germline): MNHNS, SASEGT. Trimming took 5 bases from V and 4 from J; bases not matched to a gene: 10. A word on this clonotype: Its matching antigen is unknown.

Treatment meaning: approximately 9-day PBMC culture with coronavirus spike peptide pools or control peptides (ViraFEST assay). This specimen consisted of CD4+ T cells from blood, cultured in vitro, obtained after SARS-CoV-2 vaccination. The sequence derives from a human donor who received a COVID-19 vaccine. J is TRBJ2-5 and V is TRBV6-1; 7 nucleotides align to TRBD1. The CDR3 is CASSIGQGDGETQYF. The CDR3 DNA is TGTGCCAGCAGTATCGGGCAGGGGGATGGAGAGACCCAGTACTTC.